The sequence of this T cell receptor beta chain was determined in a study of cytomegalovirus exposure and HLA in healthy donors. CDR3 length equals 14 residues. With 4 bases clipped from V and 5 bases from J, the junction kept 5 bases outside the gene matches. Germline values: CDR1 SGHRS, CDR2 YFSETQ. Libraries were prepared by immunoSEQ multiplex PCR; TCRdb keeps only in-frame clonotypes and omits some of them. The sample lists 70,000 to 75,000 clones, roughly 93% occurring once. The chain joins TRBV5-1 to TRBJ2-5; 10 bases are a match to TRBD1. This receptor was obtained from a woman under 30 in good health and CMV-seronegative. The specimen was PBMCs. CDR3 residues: CASSAGTGVETQYF. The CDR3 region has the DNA TGCGCCAGCAGCGCAGGGACAGGGGTCGAGACCCAGTACTTC.